Below are 19 T cell receptor beta chains sequenced from a single sample in a study of T cell changes during pregnancy in multiple sclerosis (dated by TCRdb to the late 2010s). The library was obtained by the immunoSEQ multiplex PCR assay. Held by TCRdb, this immuneACCESS table contains in-frame sequences only and omits some clones. Under half of the omission traces to an unresolved V gene where checked; the cause of the rest is unknown. Across this sample there are tens of thousands of clones, with almost 95% seen only once. About 2% of the sample rests with the top ten. Sequenced here: peripheral blood, sampled after pregnancy. These receptors all stem from a female donor with multiple sclerosis, enrolled in a pregnancy study.

V and J are TRBV7-3 and TRBJ1-1; tentative D call: TRBD1 (5 bases). CDR1 is SGHTA, CDR2 FQGTGA, per germline. The CDR3 loop spans 14 amino acids. V was clipped by 5 bases and J by 4 bases, with 14 bases between them. The CDR3 DNA reads as TGTGCCAGCAGCCCGGGACTCAGTGCCACTGAAGCTTTCTTT. This gives the protein CASSPGLSATEAFF. Drawing the rest from reference TRBV7-3 and TRBJ1-1, the complete variable domain is GAGVSQTPSNKVTEKGKYVELRCDPISGHTALYWYRQSLGQGPEFLIYFQGTGAADDSGLPNDRFFAVRPEGSVSTLKIQRTERGDSAVYLCASSPGLSATEAFFGQGTRLTVV.

This clone was observed a few times. The genes are TRBV30 and TRBJ1-2, with D uncertain. CDR3 size: 13 residues. Deletions cut 4 bases from V and 6 bases from J, with 15 bases between. Germline values: CDR1 GTSNPN, CDR2 SVGIG (reference sequence). As DNA, the CDR3 is TGTGCCTGGAATTACGGGAGGGTCGATGGCTACACCTTC. Translating gives CAWNYGRVDGYTF. Full variable domain (outside the CDR3, taken from reference TRBV30 and TRBJ1-2): SQTIHQWPATLVQPVGSPLSLECTVEGTSNPNLYWYRQAAGRGLQLLFYSVGIGQISSEVPQNLSASRPQDRQFILSSKKLLLSDSGFYLCAWNYGRVDGYTFGSGTRLTVV.

This clone came up once. This chain connects TRBV7-2 to TRBJ2-3, with D uncertain. CDR1 SGHTA and CDR2 FQGNSA come from the germline V gene. The CDR3 consists of 11 residues. The ends were cut back, 5 bases at V and 6 bases at J, with 6 bases in the middle. The CDR3: CASSTLDTQYF. CDR3 sequence (DNA): TGTGCCAGCAGCACTCTGGATACGCAGTATTTT.

V is TRBV11-2 and J is TRBJ2-7; 9 nucleotides agree with TRBD2. The germline gives CDR1 SGHAT, CDR2 FQNNGV. J lost 0 bases, V lost 4 bases, and 10 bases had no gene match. The CDR3 is 17 amino acids. The CDR3 DNA sequence: TGTGCCAGCAGCTCTAATAGCGGGAGTGCCCCCTCCTACGAGCAGTACTTC. Protein product: CASSSNSGSAPSYEQYF.

The chain is built from TRBV30 and TRBJ1-1, with TRBD1 matching over 8 bases. Trimming at V came to 5 bases and at J to 1 base, leaving 3 bases not matched to a gene. CDR1 GTSNPN and CDR2 SVGIG come from the germline V gene (reference sequence). CDR3 length equals 13 residues. The CDR3 DNA is TGTGCCTGGGCCGGGACAGGGAACACTGAAGCTTTCTTT. Residues: CAWAGTGNTEAFF.

The CDR3 DNA is TGTGCCAGCAGTCGGGGGAACACTGAAGCTTTCTTT. It is translated as CASSRGNTEAFF. V and J are TRBV7-9 and TRBJ1-1; D uncertain. The CDR3 is 12 amino acids. The ends were cut back, 6 bases at V and 1 base at J, with 6 bases in the middle. Looked up from germline, CDR1 is SEHNR and CDR2 is FQNEAQ (reference sequence). Full variable domain (outside the CDR3, taken from reference TRBV7-9 and TRBJ1-1): DTGVSQNPRHKITKRGQNVTFRCDPISEHNRLYWYRQTLGQGPEFLTYFQNEAQLEKSRLLSDRFSAERPKGSFSTLEIQRTEQGDSAMYLCASSRGNTEAFFGQGTRLTVV.

This rearrangement joins TRBV7-7 to TRBJ2-3; 7 bases agree with TRBD1. V shed 4 bases, J shed 2 bases, and the junction held 9 bases outside the gene matches. CDR1 and CDR2 from the germline V gene are SSHAT and FNYEAQ (reference sequence). This CDR3 contains 16 residues. CDR3 in DNA: TGTGCCAGCAGCTCAGGACAGGACCCCAACACAGATACGCAGTATTTT. Protein: CASSSGQDPNTDTQYF.

The chain carries TRBV7-8 and TRBJ2-5; 10 nucleotides match TRBD1. There are 16 residues in the CDR3. The V gene's germline CDR1 is SGHVS and CDR2 FQNEAQ. The ends lost 3 bases at V and 5 bases at J; junction bases unmatched: 9. The CDR3 reads CASSLGTGVERETQYF. The CDR3 region has the DNA TGTGCCAGCAGCTTGGGGACAGGGGTAGAGAGGGAGACCCAGTACTTC.

The chain recombines TRBV5-4 with TRBJ2-5; 13 nucleotides match TRBD2. CDR1 and CDR2 from the germline V gene are SGHNT and YYREEE (reference sequence). Trimming took 3 bases from V and 5 from J; bases not matched to a gene: 7. The CDR3 contains 16 residues. CDR3 DNA sequence: TGTGCCAGCAGCTCTGGCTGGGGACTAGCGGGGGAGACCCAGTACTTC. Residues: CASSSGWGLAGETQYF. The full variable domain, completed using reference TRBV5-4 and TRBJ2-5, is ETGVTQSPTHLIKTRGQQVTLRCSSQSGHNTVSWYQQALGQGPQFIFQYYREEENGRGNFPPRFSGLQFPNYSSELNVNALELDDSALYLCASSSGWGLAGETQYFGPGTRLLVL.

The chain links TRBV6-5 to TRBJ1-1; 7 bases line up with TRBD1. The V gene's germline CDR1 is MNHEY and CDR2 SVGAGI. V was clipped by 0 bases and J by 1 base; unmatched bases: 5. The CDR3 spans 16 residues. This chain's CDR3 is CASSYSRTGANTEAFF. CDR3 nucleotides: TGTGCCAGCAGTTACTCCCGGACAGGTGCGAACACTGAAGCTTTCTTT.

This clone was detected only once. The V and J genes are TRBV21-1 and TRBJ1-5; the table's D call, TRBD1, has no DNA check behind it. TRBV21-1 is tagged as a pseudogene. CDR3 length equals 19 residues. The CDR3 spells CASSKWTGQVAESNQPQHF. In nucleotides, the CDR3 is TGTGCCAGCAGCAAATGGACGGGACAGGTGGCGGAGAGCAATCAGCCCCAGCATTTT.

This sequence joins TRBV7-3 and TRBJ1-1; TRBD1 matches at 9 bases. This CDR3 contains 16 residues. The ends lost 6 bases at V and 3 bases at J; junction bases unmatched: 11. Germline V gives CDR1 SGHTA, CDR2 FQGTGA. This CDR3 reads CASSDLPGQGDTEAFF. The CDR3 bases are TGTGCCAGCAGTGACCTTCCGGGACAGGGTGACACTGAAGCTTTCTTT.

This chain links TRBV19 with TRBJ1-1; D is perhaps TRBD1 (6 bases). The CDR3 totals 16 residues. V gave up 4 bases and J gave up 0 bases, with 15 bases separating them. Per the germline V gene, CDR1 is LNHDA and CDR2 is SQIVND (reference sequence). CDR3 loop: CASSRSGEPMNTEAFF. As DNA, the CDR3 is TGTGCCAGTAGTAGATCAGGGGAACCGATGAACACTGAAGCTTTCTTT.

The sample holds one count of this clone. This chain connects TRBV7-2 to TRBJ2-7; D is unclear. Germline CDR1 SGHTA, CDR2 FQGNSA. The CDR3 consists of 12 residues. V gave up 1 base and J gave up 6 bases, with 7 bases separating them. The CDR3 DNA follows: TGTGCCAGCAGCTTAGGGCCCTCCGAGCAGTACTTC. Its translation is CASSLGPSEQYF.

This clone was counted a single time. The J gene is TRBJ2-7, the V gene TRBV7-8; 7 positions match TRBD2. After removal of 8 bases from V and 3 bases from J, the junction contained 7 bases not matched to a gene. Per germline, CDR1 SGHVS and CDR2 FQNEAQ. The CDR3 length is 13 residues. CDR3 residues: CASGGPGGYEQYF. The CDR3 bases are TGTGCCAGCGGGGGACCGGGAGGCTACGAGCAGTACTTC.

The chain is built from TRBV18 and TRBJ1-2; D is unclear. The CDR3 runs 11 residues. V dropped 5 bases and J dropped 5 bases, with 6 bases sitting between them. The germline CDR1 and CDR2 sequences are KGHSH and LQKENI. This CDR3 is CASSSSYGYTF. The DNA for the CDR3 is TGTGCCAGCTCATCGTCGTATGGCTACACCTTC.

The rearrangement uses TRBV4-3 and TRBJ1-2, with D uncertain. The germline gives CDR1 LGHNA, CDR2 YSLEER. The CDR3 loop spans 14 amino acids. Deletions cut 1 base from V and 6 bases from J, with 12 bases between. CDR3 amino acids: CASSQGSTGNGYTF. For the CDR3, the DNA is TGCGCCAGCAGCCAAGGGTCGACGGGGAATGGCTACACCTTC.

The chain is built from TRBV6-6 and TRBJ2-3; 7 positions match TRBD1. The V segment lost 5 bases and the J segment 0 bases; nucleotides outside the gene matches: 5. CDR1 and CDR2 from the germline V gene are MNHNY and SVGAGI (reference sequence). The CDR3 is 15 amino acids. CDR3 residues: CASSPRDSSTDTQYF. The DNA for the CDR3 is TGTGCCAGCAGTCCCCGGGACAGTAGCACAGATACGCAGTATTTT.

The chain combines TRBV25-1 with TRBJ1-2; D unclear. With 0 bases removed from V and 5 bases from J, the gap between germline ends came to 13 bases. The CDR3 loop spans 15 amino acids. Germline values: CDR1 MGHDK, CDR2 SYGVNS. DNA for the CDR3: TGTGCCAGCAGTGAATATCATGGGAGAGGGTATGGCTACACCTTC. It translates to CASSEYHGRGYGYTF.